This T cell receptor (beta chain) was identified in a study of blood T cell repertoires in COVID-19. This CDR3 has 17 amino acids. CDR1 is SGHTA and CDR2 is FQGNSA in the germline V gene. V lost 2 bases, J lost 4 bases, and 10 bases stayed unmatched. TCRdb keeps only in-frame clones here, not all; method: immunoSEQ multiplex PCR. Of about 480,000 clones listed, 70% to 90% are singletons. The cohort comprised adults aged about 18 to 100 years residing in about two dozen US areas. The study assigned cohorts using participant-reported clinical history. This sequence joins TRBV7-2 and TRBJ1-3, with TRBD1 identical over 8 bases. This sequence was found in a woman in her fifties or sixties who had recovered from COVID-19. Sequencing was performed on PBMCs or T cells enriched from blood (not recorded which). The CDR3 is CASSLTLTGVTGNTIYF. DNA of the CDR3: TGTGCCAGCAGCTTAACCCTGACAGGGGTAACGGGAAACACCATATATTTT.